This TCR beta chain appears in the sequencing data of a study of blood T cell repertoires in COVID-19. Study summary: Material from acute and convalescent COVID-19 was sourced from the United States, Italy and Spain.

This clone showed up just a few times. Assay: immunoSEQ multiplex PCR; the TCRdb copy retains only in-frame clones and omits some. Of roughly 38,000 clones detected, roughly 90% appear once; the ten largest clones hold 25% to 30%. The source is a man aged 60-69 years with active or convalescent COVID-19. Input material: peripheral blood.

The CDR3 here is CASSTIRGRGYNEQFF. CDR3 sequence (DNA): TGTGCCAGCAGTACGATACGGGGGAGGGGCTACAATGAGCAGTTCTTC. V and J are TRBV27 and TRBJ2-1, with TRBD2 matching over 7 bases. V lost 5 bases to trimming and J lost 3 bases; unmatched junction nucleotides: 10. Per germline, CDR1 MNHEY and CDR2 SMNVEV (reference sequence). The CDR3 length is 16 residues.